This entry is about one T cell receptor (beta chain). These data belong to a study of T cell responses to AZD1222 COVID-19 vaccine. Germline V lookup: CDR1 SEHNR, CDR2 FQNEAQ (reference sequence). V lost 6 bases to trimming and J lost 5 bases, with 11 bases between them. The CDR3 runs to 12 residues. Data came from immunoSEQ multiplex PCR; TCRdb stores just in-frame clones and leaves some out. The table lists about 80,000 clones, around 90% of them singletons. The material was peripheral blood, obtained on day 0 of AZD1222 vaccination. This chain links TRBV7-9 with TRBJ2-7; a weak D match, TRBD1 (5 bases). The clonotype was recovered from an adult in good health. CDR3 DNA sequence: TGTGCCAGCAGTCCGGACACCGACGAGCAGTACTTC. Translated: CASSPDTDEQYF.